This T cell receptor beta chain is from a study of T cell repertoires in aging, cancer and after chemotherapy. J was trimmed by 8 bases and V by 6 bases; bases with no gene match: 9. This CDR3 has 14 residues. CDR1 MNHEY and CDR2 SVGAGI come from the germline V gene. Findings of the study overall: Across the chemotherapy interval, each cancer cohort showed higher median generation probability, suggesting thymic rebound. Age-matched healthy donors had significantly more diverse, less clonal blood TCR repertoires than untreated cancer patients. Healthy donors lost TCR diversity with age mainly through richness, cancer patients through richness and evenness.

Rearranged V-D-J TRB sequences were amplified with a mixed TRB-A/B primer pool. TCRdb redid the calling of the multiplex PCR reads with MiXCR, one entry per CDR3 protein. The table records about 7,700 distinct CDR3 sequences, roughly half of them present only once. TCR beta rearrangements were amplified from peripheral blood genomic DNA. On this clonotype itself: Its cognate antigen is unknown.

The chain has TRBV6-5 and TRBJ1-4, with 7 bases aligning to TRBD1. The sequenced sample consisted of blood. The clonotype originates from a human donor with a solid tumor. CDR3 bases: TGTGCCAGCAGCCCGACAGGGCTGCGGGAAAAACTGTTTTTT. It encodes CASSPTGLREKLFF.